These T cell receptor beta chains were read from a single sample in a study of long-term antiretroviral therapy in people with HIV. Measured with immunoSEQ multiplex PCR; TCRdb has only the in-frame clones, and not every one. The table lists some 25,000 clones, about 86% of them singletons. The sequencing here drew on unsorted PBMCs, taken almost 4.6 years after starting antiretroviral therapy. Receptor source: a man aged 30 to 45 with HIV. CDR3s include the opening cysteine and the closing phenylalanine or tryptophan. Each record gives: V gene, D gene, CDR3 length, J gene, clone size, CDR3 protein, CDR3 DNA. D genes are given only for firm matches. A clone size is listed for some rows: how often the clone was seen (once, few, many), or a class if it is expanded.

>TRBV9|TRBD1|15|TRBJ2-2|NA
CASSVARGPTGELFF
TGTGCCAGCAGCGTAGCTAGGGGGCCCACCGGGGAGCTGTTTTTT
>TRBV2|NA|13|TRBJ2-7|few
CASDGLASYEQYF
TGTGCCAGCGATGGCCTCGCCTCCTACGAGCAGTACTTC
>TRBV9|TRBD2|17|TRBJ2-2|NA
CASSAPGLAVPTGELFF
TGTGCCAGCAGCGCCCCGGGACTAGCGGTTCCGACCGGGGAGCTGTTTTTT
>TRBV15|NA|12|TRBJ2-3|NA
CATSPRIDTQYF
TGTGCCACCAGCCCACGTATCGATACGCAGTATTTT
>TRBV18|NA|17|TRBJ1-2|NA
CASSPKPGPDLNYGYTF
TGTGCCAGCTCACCAAAACCTGGTCCGGACCTTAACTATGGCTACACCTTC
>TRBV5-4|NA|12|TRBJ2-7|NA
CASSLWQAEQYF
TGTGCCAGCAGCTTGTGGCAGGCCGAGCAGTACTTC
>TRBV7-9|TRBD2|15|TRBJ2-1|NA
CASSPSGSSYNEQFF
TGTGCCAGCAGCCCTAGCGGAAGCTCCTACAATGAGCAGTTCTTC
>TRBV21-1|NA|19|TRBJ1-5|NA
CARGQGCASLKFPNQPQHF
TGTGCCAGGGGACAGGGTTGTGCTTCGTTGAAATTTCCCAATCAGCCCCAGCATTTT
>TRBV6-5|TRBD2|15|TRBJ2-5|NA
CASSYTAGVQETQYF
TGTGCCAGCAGTTATACAGCGGGGGTTCAAGAGACCCAGTACTTC
>TRBV14|NA|16|TRBJ1-2|NA
CASSQKGRGANYGYTF
TGTGCCAGCAGCCAGAAAGGGCGAGGAGCTAACTATGGCTACACCTTC
>TRBV7-9|NA|11|TRBJ2-1|NA
CASSFINEQFF
TGTGCCAGCAGCTTCATCAATGAGCAGTTCTTC
>TRBV13|TRBD2|16|TRBJ2-5|NA
CASSLGAGGPEETQYF
TGTGCCAGCAGCTTAGGCGCGGGGGGGCCCGAAGAGACCCAGTACTTC
>TRBV5-5|NA|11|TRBJ1-1|NA
CASSLHTEAFF
TGTGCCAGCAGCTTGCACACTGAAGCTTTCTTT
>TRBV7-8|NA|16|TRBJ2-6|NA
CASSLQGFSGANVLTF
TGTGCCAGCAGCTTACAGGGCTTCTCTGGGGCCAACGTCCTGACTTTC